The rows below give T cell receptor beta chains drawn from one sample of a study of cytomegalovirus exposure and HLA in healthy donors. The method was immunoSEQ multiplex PCR; TCRdb's version includes in-frame clones alone and lacks a portion of them. Found here are around 150,000 clones, 75% to 85% of them singletons; the top ten hold roughly 4%. What was sequenced was PBMCs. The receptors stem from a human donor in good health. Each CDR3 is given with its conserved first and last residue. D genes are given only for firm matches. Rows may omit the clone size; those that give it use once, few, many or a size class.

V gene	D gene	clone size	J gene	CDR3 DNA	CDR3 protein
TRBV6-6	TRBD1	-	TRBJ2-5	TGTGCCAGCAGTTACCTTAACAGGGGCCCTCAAGAGACCCAGTACTTC	CASSYLNRGPQETQYF
TRBV28	-	-	TRBJ1-5	TGTGCCAGCAGACTAACCTACAGGGTGGGCAATCAGCCCCAGCATTTT	CASRLTYRVGNQPQHF
TRBV6-1	TRBD1	-	TRBJ1-3	TGTGCCAGCTGGCGAGTACAGGGGGCGAACACCATATATTTT	CASWRVQGANTIYF
TRBV5-8	TRBD1	-	TRBJ2-4	TGTGCCAGCAGCCGGGACAGGGGGGACATTCAGTACTTC	CASSRDRGDIQYF
TRBV6-5	-	-	TRBJ1-3	TGTGCCAGCAGTTACTCGAGTTCTAACTCTGGAAACACCATATATTTT	CASSYSSSNSGNTIYF
TRBV13	TRBD2	-	TRBJ2-1	TGTGCCAGCAGCCCCCCGGGACTAGCGGGAGGAAAAAGCTCCTACAATGAGCAGTTCTTC	CASSPPGLAGGKSSYNEQFF
TRBV7-8	TRBD1	-	TRBJ2-2	TGTGCCAGCATCATGTTCGGGACAGGGGACACCGGGGAGCTGTTTTTT	CASIMFGTGDTGELFF
TRBV7-2	TRBD2	-	TRBJ2-3	TGTGCCAGCAGCTTATCCACTAGCGGGGGAGCGCAGTATTTT	CASSLSTSGGAQYF
TRBV11-2	TRBD2	-	TRBJ2-5	TGTGCCAGCAGCTTAGTAGCTAGCGGGGACCAAGAGACCCAGTACTTC	CASSLVASGDQETQYF
TRBV19	TRBD1	few	TRBJ1-5	TGTGCCAGTAGTATAGGGCGGGACAGGGGGGGCAATCAGCCCCAGCATTTT	CASSIGRDRGGNQPQHF
TRBV5-1	-	-	TRBJ2-7	TGCGCCAGCAGCTCTCCGGGACTCAGCTACGAGCAGTACTTC	CASSSPGLSYEQYF
TRBV6-1	-	once	TRBJ1-1	TGTGCCAGCACGCAGGGCCCGAACACTGAAGCTTTCTTT	CASTQGPNTEAFF
TRBV11-2	TRBD2	-	TRBJ2-7	TGTGCCAGCACGCTTTACCGGGGGGGTTCCTACGAGCAGTACTTC	CASTLYRGGSYEQYF
TRBV4-1	TRBD1	-	TRBJ1-6	TGCGCCAGCAGCCAAACGATGACAGGGAACAAATCACCCCTCCACTTT	CASSQTMTGNKSPLHF
TRBV19	-	-	TRBJ2-7	TGTGCCAGTAGTATCCGAGGACTCCCCTACGAGCAGTACTTC	CASSIRGLPYEQYF
TRBV4-1	-	few	TRBJ1-3	TGCGCCAGCAGCCAAGATATTAGCGGCGGAAACACCATATATTTT	CASSQDISGGNTIYF
TRBV6-6	TRBD1	once	TRBJ1-6	TGTGCCAGCAGTCGGGACAGTAATTCACCCCTCCACTTT	CASSRDSNSPLHF
TRBV7-8	-	-	TRBJ2-3	TGTGCCAGCAGCCGACAGTCTCTCCCCACAGATACGCAGTATTTT	CASSRQSLPTDTQYF
TRBV19	TRBD2	-	TRBJ2-1	TGTGCCAGTAGAGGGACTAGCGGGAACCAGTTCTTC	CASRGTSGNQFF
TRBV5-1	-	-	TRBJ2-5	TGCGCCAGCAGCGGCGGACTGCAGAACCAAGAGACCCAGTACTTC	CASSGGLQNQETQYF
TRBV7-7	-	-	TRBJ2-5	TGTGCCAGCAGCTTAAGGGGTAACGGCCAGGGGACCCAGTACTTC	CASSLRGNGQGTQYF
TRBV2	TRBD2	few	TRBJ2-1	TGTGCCAGCAGTTGGATAGGAGCGGGAAAAGGAGAGCAGTTCTTC	CASSWIGAGKGEQFF
TRBV10-3	-	few	TRBJ1-3	TGTGCCATCAGTGAGTCCGACAGGCTTTACCACTCTGGAAACACCATATATTTT	CAISESDRLYHSGNTIYF
TRBV9	TRBD2	-	TRBJ2-1	TGTGCCAGCAGCCCTCGGACTAGCGGAGACAATGAGCAGTTCTTC	CASSPRTSGDNEQFF
TRBV15	TRBD1	-	TRBJ1-1	TGTGCCACCAGCAGAGATCGGGACAGTGCTGAAGCTTTCTTT	CATSRDRDSAEAFF
TRBV28	-	-	TRBJ2-5	TGTGCCAGCAGTTTGCAGGTTCGAGAGACCCAGTACTTC	CASSLQVRETQYF
TRBV19	-	-	TRBJ2-7	TGTGCCAGTAGTATTGCCCCCCACAAGTCCGAGCAGTACTTC	CASSIAPHKSEQYF
TRBV20-1	-	-	TRBJ1-2	TGCAGTGCTAGTCGTGGGGCCGGCTACACCTTC	CSASRGAGYTF
TRBV5-4	-	-	TRBJ2-3	TGTGCCAGCAGCCCCGGGGGGCGCAGGGATACGCAGTATTTT	CASSPGGRRDTQYF
TRBV5-1	-	-	TRBJ1-2	TGCGCCAGCAGCTTAGGTTCGTCGGGGAGAGAGTCGGAAGGCTACACCTTC	CASSLGSSGRESEGYTF
TRBV27	-	-	TRBJ2-2	TGTGCCAGCAGTTTATACGGGAGCACCGGGGAGCTGTTTTTT	CASSLYGSTGELFF
TRBV12-5	-	-	TRBJ1-1	TGTGCTAGTGGACAACAGGGACGTACGAACACTGAAGCTTTCTTT	CASGQQGRTNTEAFF
TRBV28	TRBD1	-	TRBJ2-7	TGTGCCAGCAGCCGGGACAGCCCCTACGAGCAGTACTTC	CASSRDSPYEQYF
TRBV7-9	-	few	TRBJ1-5	TGTGCCAGCAGCTTAGGGGCTCAGCCCCAGCATTTT	CASSLGAQPQHF
TRBV5-6	TRBD1	-	TRBJ2-7	TGTGCCAGCAGCTTGACAGGGGACCCCTACGAGCAGTACTTC	CASSLTGDPYEQYF
TRBV4-1	TRBD1	-	TRBJ2-1	TGCGCCAGCAGCCAGGGACAGAGCTACAATGAGCAGTTCTTC	CASSQGQSYNEQFF
TRBV11-2	TRBD1	-	TRBJ1-2	TGTGCCAGCAGCTTAAAAAACAGGGGGCGAGCTAACTATGGCTACACCTTC	CASSLKNRGRANYGYTF